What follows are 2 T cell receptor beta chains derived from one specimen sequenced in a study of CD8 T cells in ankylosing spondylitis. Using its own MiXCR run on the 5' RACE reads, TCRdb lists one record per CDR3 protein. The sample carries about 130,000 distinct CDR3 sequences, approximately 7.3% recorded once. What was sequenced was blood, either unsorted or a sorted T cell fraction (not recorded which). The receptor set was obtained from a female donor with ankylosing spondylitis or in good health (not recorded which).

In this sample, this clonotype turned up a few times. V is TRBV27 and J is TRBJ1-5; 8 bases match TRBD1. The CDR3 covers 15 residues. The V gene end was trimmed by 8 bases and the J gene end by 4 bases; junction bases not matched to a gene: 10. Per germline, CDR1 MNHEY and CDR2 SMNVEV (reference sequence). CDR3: CASEPGQGLNQPQHF. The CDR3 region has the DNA TGTGCCAGCGAACCCGGACAGGGACTTAATCAGCCCCAGCATTTT.

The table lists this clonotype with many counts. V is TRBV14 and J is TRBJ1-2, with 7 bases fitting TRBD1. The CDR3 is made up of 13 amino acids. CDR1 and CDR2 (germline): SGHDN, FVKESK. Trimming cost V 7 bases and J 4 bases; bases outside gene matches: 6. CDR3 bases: TGTGCCAGCACCAGGGACAGAAGCTATGGCTACACCTTC. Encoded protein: CASTRDRSYGYTF.